This TCR beta chain was profiled in a study of blood T cell repertoires in COVID-19. Study in general: The United States, Italy and Spain provided the acute and convalescent COVID-19 samples.

This clone has a handful of counts. This CDR3 spans 15 amino acids. Germline CDR1 MNHEY, CDR2 SVGAGI. Trimming removed 2 bases from V and 6 bases from J; junction bases left unmatched: 6. Some clones are missing from TCRdb's copy, which holds only in-frame ones; the method was immunoSEQ multiplex PCR. The sample holds under 150,000 clones; 70% to 80% are singletons and the top ten take just under 25%. The source is a human donor in a cohort sampled during active COVID-19. The chain couples TRBV6-5 to TRBJ2-1, with 8 positions matching TRBD2. The specimen sequenced was peripheral blood. The CDR3 nucleotides read TGTGCCAGCAGTTACGCGGAGGCGGGGGGCAATGAGCAGTTCTTC. Protein product: CASSYAEAGGNEQFF.